Presented here are 32 T cell receptor beta chains from one specimen sequenced in a study of cytomegalovirus exposure and HLA in healthy donors. PCR involved 60 Vbeta and 13 Jbeta primers. Only in-frame clones appear in the TCRdb table, and some are missing; sequencing was by immunoSEQ multiplex PCR. Seen here are about 70,000 clones, 55% to 75% observed once, and the top ten hold about 17%. The sample taken for sequencing was PBMCs. These receptors all come from a man aged 35 to 55 in good health and CMV-seropositive.

In its sample, this clone was seen once. This chain connects TRBV29-1 to TRBJ2-2, with D tentatively TRBD2 (6 bases). This CDR3 is built from 13 residues. The V end was cut by 7 bases, the J end by 5 bases, with 14 bases between. Germline V CDR1 and CDR2: SQVTM, ANQGSEA. CDR3 in amino acids: CSATGLYTGELFF. As DNA, the CDR3 is TGCAGCGCGACGGGACTTTATACCGGGGAGCTGTTTTTT.

This sequence joins TRBV30 and TRBJ1-1, with TRBD1 matching 11 bases. The CDR3 extends over 14 amino acids. Trimming cost V 4 bases and J 5 bases; bases outside gene matches: 6. CDR1 is GTSNPN and CDR2 is SVGIG in the germline V gene (reference sequence). CDR3 bases: TGTGCCTGGACCGGGACAGGGGGATGGACTGAAGCTTTCTTT. Its protein is CAWTGTGGWTEAFF.

The chain joins TRBV19 to TRBJ2-1; 13 bases are shared with TRBD2. The ends lost 5 bases at V and 6 bases at J; junction bases unmatched: 4. This CDR3 is 15 amino acids long. From germline, CDR1 is LNHDA and CDR2 SQIVND (reference sequence). In DNA, the CDR3 is TGTGCCAGTAGTTCACTAGCGGGGGGGCGCAATGAGCAGTTCTTC. The encoded protein is CASSSLAGGRNEQFF.

The chain combines TRBV5-1 with TRBJ1-1; D is uncertain. Germline values: CDR1 SGHRS, CDR2 YFSETQ. The CDR3 extends over 12 amino acids. The V end was cut by 5 bases, the J end by 6 bases, with 11 bases between. The CDR3 nucleotides read TGCGCCAGCAGTACGGGGTATGCTGAAGCTTTCTTT. Its translation: CASSTGYAEAFF.

The V call is TRBV15, the J call TRBJ2-2; 8 nucleotides agree with TRBD2. This CDR3 has 16 residues. Germline V gives CDR1 LNHNV, CDR2 YYDKDF (reference sequence). The J segment lost 7 bases and the V segment lost 5 bases, leaving 12 bases of the junction unmatched. The CDR3: CATSDRSGSGVGELFF. DNA of the CDR3: TGTGCCACCAGCGATAGAAGCGGGAGCGGAGTCGGGGAGCTGTTTTTT.

The chain combines TRBV5-5 with TRBJ1-6; tentative D call: TRBD1 (6 bases). V was trimmed by 4 bases and J by 8 bases, leaving 10 bases between them. This CDR3 spans 13 amino acids. Germline lookup yields CDR1 SGHKS and CDR2 YYEKEE (reference sequence). CDR3 residues: CASSVYRDSPLHF. The CDR3 DNA reads as TGTGCCAGCAGCGTATACAGGGATTCACCCCTCCACTTT. The full variable domain, with the rest looked up from reference TRBV5-5 and TRBJ1-6, is DAGVTQSPTHLIKTRGQQVTLRCSPISGHKSVSWYQQVLGQGPQFIFQYYEKEERGRGNFPDRFSARQFPNYSSELNVNALLLGDSALYLCASSVYRDSPLHFGNGTRLTVT.

The gene calls are TRBV30 and TRBJ2-1, with TRBD1 as a possible D gene (5 bases). The germline V gene has CDR1 GTSNPN and CDR2 SVGIG (reference sequence). The CDR3 totals 12 residues. Between the trimmed V and J ends, which lost 2 bases and 3 bases, there was a span of 5 bases. This CDR3 is CAWSTGYNEQFF. As DNA, the CDR3 is TGTGCCTGGAGTACAGGCTACAATGAGCAGTTCTTC.

This clone showed up just a few times. The chain employs TRBV2 and TRBJ2-3; 10 bases fit TRBD2. CDR1 is SNHLY, CDR2 FYNNEI, per germline. CDR3 size: 17 residues. Losses at the gene ends were 7 bases for V and 2 bases for J; bases not matched to a gene: 12. CDR3 coding DNA: TGTGCCAGCACCTCCCTAGCGGGGGTTACCTACACAGATACGCAGTATTTT. Translating it yields CASTSLAGVTYTDTQYF.

The rearrangement joins TRBV6-1 to TRBJ2-7, with D perhaps TRBD2 (6 bases). The CDR3 sequence is 15 residues long. Trimming pared 4 bases from V and 1 base from J, leaving 14 bases between. Looked up from germline, CDR1 is MNHNS and CDR2 is SASEGT. CDR3 sequence reads: CASSGNAGWSYEQYF. The DNA of the CDR3 is TGTGCCAGCAGTGGTAACGCGGGGTGGTCCTACGAGCAGTACTTC.

The chain couples TRBV30 to TRBJ1-1; 7 bases map to TRBD1. CDR3 length: 12 amino acids. The germline V gene has CDR1 GTSNPN and CDR2 SVGIG (reference sequence). Trimming took 4 bases from V and 4 from J; bases not matched to a gene: 3. CDR3 sequence reads: CAWTQGGTEAFF. The CDR3 nucleotides are TGTGCCTGGACCCAGGGGGGCACTGAAGCTTTCTTT.

This rearrangement joins TRBV4-3 to TRBJ2-7, with TRBD2 matching 9 bases. This CDR3 comprises 15 residues. Germline V gene data show CDR1 as LGHNA and CDR2 as YSLEER. J was trimmed by 3 bases and V by 1 base; bases with no gene match: 4. Written as DNA, the CDR3 is TGCGCCAGCAGCCAAGCGCTAGCGGGATACTACGAGCAGTACTTC. It specifies CASSQALAGYYEQYF.

This clone was seen a few times. Different DNA sequences within this sample yield the same CDR3. This chain connects TRBV7-9 to TRBJ1-1, with D unresolved. The germline gives CDR1 SEHNR, CDR2 FQNEAQ (reference sequence). Trimming shortened V by 5 bases and J by 1 base, and 11 bases separated the two germline ends. This CDR3 region has 14 residues. The CDR3 reads CASSPGEGNTEAFF. In nucleotides, the CDR3 is TGTGCCAGCAGCCCCGGGGAGGGGAACACTGAAGCTTTCTTT.

This clone was recorded once. The rearrangement joins TRBV5-1 to TRBJ2-1; D not resolved. V was shortened by 0 bases and J by 6 bases, with 10 bases between the two germline ends. This CDR3 has 14 amino acids. Germline CDR1 is SGHRS and CDR2 is YFSETQ. CDR3 in amino acids: CASSLAEASNEQFF. Written as DNA, the CDR3 is TGCGCCAGCAGCTTGGCCGAGGCTAGCAATGAGCAGTTCTTC.

This chain connects TRBV29-1 to TRBJ2-3, with D perhaps matching TRBD2 (7 bases). Germline CDR1 and CDR2: SQVTM and ANQGSEA. V was trimmed by 4 bases and J by 1 base, leaving 18 bases between them. This CDR3 is built from 16 residues. The CDR3, as DNA: TGCAGCGTTGCCGGTTGGGGGGGGCGGCGCACAGATACGCAGTATTTT. Amino acid sequence: CSVAGWGGRRTDTQYF.

The chain carries TRBV5-5 and TRBJ2-5; TRBD2 matches 10 bases. Per germline, CDR1 SGHKS and CDR2 YYEKEE (reference sequence). The length of the CDR3 is 13 residues. After removal of 10 bases from V and 5 bases from J, the junction contained 8 bases not matched to a gene. The CDR3 sequence: CAGSGGATETQYF. The DNA of the CDR3 is TGTGCCGGAAGCGGGGGGGCCACGGAGACCCAGTACTTC.

The chain uses TRBV6-5 and TRBJ2-7; no firm D call. The CDR3 contains 14 residues. The V gene lost 0 bases and the J gene lost 4 bases, with 10 bases spanning the gap. Germline-derived CDR1 and CDR2 are MNHEY and SVGAGI. In nucleotides, the CDR3 is TGTGCCAGCAGTTACTCGAGCCTCTTTTACGAGCAGTACTTC. Its translation: CASSYSSLFYEQYF.

This clone was counted only a few times. V and J are TRBV6-5 and TRBJ2-7, with D perhaps TRBD2 (6 bases). Looked up from germline, CDR1 is MNHEY and CDR2 is SVGAGI. The V end lost 8 bases, the J end lost 5 bases, and 19 bases lay between the germline ends. The CDR3 is 14 amino acids. The CDR3 DNA is TGTGCCAGCCGCCCCGTGTACCCGGGAGACGAGCAGTACTTC. Translation gives CASRPVYPGDEQYF.

This clone was counted a single time. Here the CDR3 DNA reads TGTGCCAGCAGCTTAGGAGGTGGGAAAAACATTCAGTACTTC. Protein: CASSLGGGKNIQYF. The chain carries TRBV11-3 and TRBJ2-4; D is unclear. Trimming pared 1 base from V and 4 bases from J, leaving 8 bases between. The CDR3 is 14 amino acids. Germline CDR1 reads SGHNT; CDR2 reads YENEEA.

The chain joins TRBV28 to TRBJ2-7; D is unclear. Trimming took off 7 bases at V and 2 bases at J, with 12 bases between the two ends. Germline values: CDR1 MDHEN, CDR2 SYDVKM. The CDR3 extends over 13 amino acids. The CDR3 DNA sequence: TGTGCCAGCATCCACTGGGCCACCTACGAGCAGTACTTC. Its protein product is CASIHWATYEQYF. The full variable domain, rest sourced from reference TRBV28 and TRBJ2-7, is DVKVTQSSRYLVKRTGEKVFLECVQDMDHENMFWYRQDPGLGLRLIYFSYDVKMKEKGDIPEGYSVSREKKERFSLILESASTNQTSMYLCASIHWATYEQYFGPGTRLTVT.

The chain combines TRBV2 with TRBJ1-1, with D uncertain. The V gene lost 3 bases and the J gene lost 10 bases, with 12 bases spanning the gap. Germline CDR1 SNHLY, CDR2 FYNNEI. The CDR3 runs 12 residues. In nucleotides, the CDR3 is TGTGCCAGCAGTGATCGCCGAGAGGGAGCTTTCTTT. It translates to CASSDRREGAFF. The variable domain in full, with the rest retrieved from reference TRBV2 and TRBJ1-1, is EPEVTQTPSHQVTQMGQEVILRCVPISNHLYFYWYRQILGQKVEFLVSFYNNEISEKSEIFDDQFSVERPDGSNFTLKIRSTKLEDSAMYFCASSDRREGAFFGQGTRLTVV.

The chain joins TRBV29-1 to TRBJ2-1, with TRBD1 identical over 9 bases. Germline V CDR1 and CDR2: SQVTM, ANQGSEA. The length of the CDR3 is 12 residues. Trimming removed 6 bases from V and 5 bases from J; junction bases left unmatched: 2. In DNA form, the CDR3 reads TGCAGCGTAGGGACAGGGAACAATGAGCAGTTCTTC. Translating gives CSVGTGNNEQFF.

The chain employs TRBV6-5 and TRBJ2-1, with TRBD2 matching over 8 bases. V was clipped by 8 bases and J by 8 bases; unmatched bases: 14. The CDR3 has 15 residues. CDR1 and CDR2 (germline): MNHEY, SVGAGI. The CDR3 reads CASFHPTSVKHEQFF. Written as DNA, the CDR3 is TGTGCCAGCTTCCACCCGACTAGCGTGAAGCATGAGCAGTTCTTC.

This chain joins TRBV29-1 and TRBJ1-4; possibly TRBD1 for D (5 bases). Germline loops: CDR1 SQVTM, CDR2 ANQGSEA. Trimming shortened V by 4 bases and J by 7 bases, and 13 bases separated the two germline ends. The CDR3 contains 13 residues. CDR3 DNA sequence: TGCAGCGTTGGGGCAGGGTGGAGTGAAAAACTGTTTTTT. Its translation: CSVGAGWSEKLFF.

For this clone: The junction does not match germline at one end; this may be a read error. V and J are TRBV7-7 and TRBJ2-1, with 7 bases matching TRBD1. CDR3 length: 14 residues. Germline loops: CDR1 SSHAT, CDR2 FNYEAQ (reference sequence). The CDR3 sequence: CASSPGDSSNEQFF. The CDR3 DNA sequence: TGTGCTAGCAGCCCCGGGGACAGCAGCAATGAGCAGTTCTTC.

This clone was counted a few times. Other DNA sequences in this specimen translate into the identical CDR3. The gene calls are TRBV2 and TRBJ2-5; 13 nucleotides align to TRBD2. There are 16 residues in the CDR3. V lost 4 bases and J lost 5; bases outside the gene matches: 7. The V gene's germline CDR1 is SNHLY and CDR2 FYNNEI. The CDR3 region is CASSGGTSGAGETQYF. The CDR3 nucleotides read TGTGCCAGCAGTGGGGGGACTAGCGGGGCGGGGGAGACCCAGTACTTC.

This clone was counted between two and nine times. The CDR3 coding sequence is TGTGCCAGCAGACCAGGGCCAGCGACCCGTGAAAAACTGTTTTTT. This encodes CASRPGPATREKLFF. The V and J genes are TRBV2 and TRBJ1-4; weak D call: TRBD1 (5 bases). Germline CDR1 and CDR2: SNHLY and FYNNEI. The length of the CDR3 is 15 residues. Trimming took 6 bases from V and 7 from J, leaving 18 bases between them.

This clone was seen more than once but under ten times. The rearrangement uses TRBV4-3 and TRBJ2-2, with TRBD2 matching over 10 bases. The CDR3 consists of 17 residues. Per the germline V gene, CDR1 is LGHNA and CDR2 is YSLEER. Trimming took 0 bases from V and 2 from J; bases not matched to a gene: 3. The CDR3 spells CASSQDSSGGNTGELFF. The CDR3 coding sequence is TGCGCCAGCAGCCAAGATTCTAGCGGGGGTAACACCGGGGAGCTGTTTTTT.

With regard to this clone: A junction boundary mismatches the germline segment, possibly from a read error. The chain joins TRBV7-9 to TRBJ1-1; D perhaps matches TRBD1 (6 bases). The CDR3 is 15 amino acids. CDR1 SEHNR and CDR2 FQNEAQ come from the germline V gene (reference sequence). The CDR3 bases are TGTTCCAGCAGCTTAGTGGGGGGGCTCAACACTGAAGCTTTCTTT. Its translation: CSSSLVGGLNTEAFF.

This sequence joins TRBV9 and TRBJ2-7, with 10 bases matching TRBD2. The length of the CDR3 is 14 residues. The V and J ends lost 4 bases and 2 bases, in that order; junction bases with no gene match: 3. Germline V CDR1 and CDR2: SGDLS, YYNGEE. DNA of the CDR3: TGTGCCAGCAGCCCTGGACTAGCGGCCTACGAGCAGTACTTC. Its translation: CASSPGLAAYEQYF.

V gene TRBV28 combines with J gene TRBJ2-7; 9 bases fit TRBD1. V dropped 2 bases and J dropped 2; count of bases not matched to a gene: 10. Germline-derived CDR1 and CDR2 are MDHEN and SYDVKM. This CDR3 contains 17 residues. CDR3 nucleotides: TGTGCCAGCAGTTTAGGGACCGGGACAGGGAATCCCTACGAGCAGTACTTC. This sequence encodes CASSLGTGTGNPYEQYF.

This clone was observed a handful of times. The chain links TRBV19 to TRBJ2-2; 9 bases match TRBD2. Germline loops: CDR1 LNHDA, CDR2 SQIVND (reference sequence). The V segment lost 5 bases and the J segment 2 bases; nucleotides outside the gene matches: 9. The length of the CDR3 is 17 residues. In nucleotides, the CDR3 is TGTGCCAGTAGTGGGGGGTGGCGGGGGGGCAACACCGGGGAGCTGTTTTTT. Its protein product is CASSGGWRGGNTGELFF.

This clone was observed a few times. The rearrangement joins TRBV18 to TRBJ2-1; the D gene is possibly TRBD2 (7 bases). The CDR3 covers 16 residues. V was trimmed by 3 bases and J by 5 bases, leaving 17 bases between them. CDR1 is KGHSH, CDR2 LQKENI, per germline. The DNA for the CDR3 is TGTGCCAGCTCACCTTACGCCGGGGGGCATAACAATGAGCAGTTCTTC. This sequence encodes CASSPYAGGHNNEQFF.